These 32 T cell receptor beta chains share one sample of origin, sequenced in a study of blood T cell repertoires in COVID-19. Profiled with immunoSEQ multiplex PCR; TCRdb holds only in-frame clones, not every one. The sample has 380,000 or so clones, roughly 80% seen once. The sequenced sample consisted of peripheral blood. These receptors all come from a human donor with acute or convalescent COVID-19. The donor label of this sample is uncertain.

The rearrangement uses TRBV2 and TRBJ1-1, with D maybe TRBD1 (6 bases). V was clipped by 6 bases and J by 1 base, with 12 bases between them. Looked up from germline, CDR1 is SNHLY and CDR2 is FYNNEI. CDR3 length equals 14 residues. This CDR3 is CASRMDRSNTEAFF. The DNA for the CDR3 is TGTGCCAGCAGGATGGACAGATCGAACACTGAAGCTTTCTTT. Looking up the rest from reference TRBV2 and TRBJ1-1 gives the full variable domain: EPEVTQTPSHQVTQMGQEVILRCVPISNHLYFYWYRQILGQKVEFLVSFYNNEISEKSEIFDDQFSVERPDGSNFTLKIRSTKLEDSAMYFCASRMDRSNTEAFFGQGTRLTVV.

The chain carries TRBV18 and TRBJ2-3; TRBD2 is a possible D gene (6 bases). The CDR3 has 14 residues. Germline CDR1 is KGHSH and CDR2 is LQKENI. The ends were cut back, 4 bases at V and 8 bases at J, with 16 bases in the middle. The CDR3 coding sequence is TGTGCCAGCTCACAGGATCAGGGAGGAAGTACGCAGTATTTT. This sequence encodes CASSQDQGGSTQYF.

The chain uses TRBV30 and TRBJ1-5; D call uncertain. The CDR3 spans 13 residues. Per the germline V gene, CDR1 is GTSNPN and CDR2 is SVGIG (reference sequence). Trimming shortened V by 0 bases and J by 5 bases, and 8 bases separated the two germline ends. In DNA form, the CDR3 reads TGTGCCTGGAGTGTCTACGGGGATCAGCCCCAGCATTTT. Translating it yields CAWSVYGDQPQHF.

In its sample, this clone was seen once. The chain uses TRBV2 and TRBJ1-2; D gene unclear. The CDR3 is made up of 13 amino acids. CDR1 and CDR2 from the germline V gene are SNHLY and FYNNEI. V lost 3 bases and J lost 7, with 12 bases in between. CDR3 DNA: TGTGCCAGCAGTGAGCTGGGCAGAAGTGGCTACACCTTC. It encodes CASSELGRSGYTF. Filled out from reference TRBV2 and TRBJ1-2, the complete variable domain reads EPEVTQTPSHQVTQMGQEVILRCVPISNHLYFYWYRQILGQKVEFLVSFYNNEISEKSEIFDDQFSVERPDGSNFTLKIRSTKLEDSAMYFCASSELGRSGYTFGSGTRLTVV.

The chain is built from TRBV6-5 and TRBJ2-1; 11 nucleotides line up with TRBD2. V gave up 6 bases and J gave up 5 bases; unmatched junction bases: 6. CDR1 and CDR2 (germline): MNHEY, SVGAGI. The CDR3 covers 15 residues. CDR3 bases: TGTGCCAGCAGCCCCGGGACTAGCGGAGACAATGAGCAGTTCTTC. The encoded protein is CASSPGTSGDNEQFF.

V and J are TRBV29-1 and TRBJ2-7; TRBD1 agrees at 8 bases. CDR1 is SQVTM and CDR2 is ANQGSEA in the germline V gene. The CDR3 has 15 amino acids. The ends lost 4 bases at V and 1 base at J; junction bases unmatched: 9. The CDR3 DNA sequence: TGCAGCGTTGGGGGTGACAGGGGAGTATCCTACGAGCAGTACTTC. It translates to CSVGGDRGVSYEQYF.

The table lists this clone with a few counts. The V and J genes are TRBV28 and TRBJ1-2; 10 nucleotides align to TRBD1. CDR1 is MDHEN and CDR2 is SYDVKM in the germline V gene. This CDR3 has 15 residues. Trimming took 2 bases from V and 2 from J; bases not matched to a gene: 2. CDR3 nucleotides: TGTGCCAGCAGTTTAGTGGGACAGGGGAACTATGGCTACACCTTC. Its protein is CASSLVGQGNYGYTF.

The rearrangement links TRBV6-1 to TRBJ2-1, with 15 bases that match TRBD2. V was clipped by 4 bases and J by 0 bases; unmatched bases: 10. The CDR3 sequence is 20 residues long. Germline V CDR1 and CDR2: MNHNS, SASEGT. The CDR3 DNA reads TGTGCCAGCAGTGGAAGGCGGACTAGCGGGAGGGCGGGCTCCTACAATGAGCAGTTCTTC. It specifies CASSGRRTSGRAGSYNEQFF.

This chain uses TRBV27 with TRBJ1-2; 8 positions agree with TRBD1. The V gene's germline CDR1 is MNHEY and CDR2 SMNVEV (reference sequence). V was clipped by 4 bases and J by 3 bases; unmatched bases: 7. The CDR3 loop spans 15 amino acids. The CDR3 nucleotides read TGTGCCAGCAGTTGGCAGGGGGCCTCTGACTATGGCTACACCTTC. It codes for CASSWQGASDYGYTF.

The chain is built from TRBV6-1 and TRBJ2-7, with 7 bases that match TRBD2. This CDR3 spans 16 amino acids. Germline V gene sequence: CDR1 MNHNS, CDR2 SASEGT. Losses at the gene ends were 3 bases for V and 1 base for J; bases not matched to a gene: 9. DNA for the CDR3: TGTGCCAGCAGTGAGGCGACTAGCAGCCTATCCTACGAGCAGTACTTC. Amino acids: CASSEATSSLSYEQYF.

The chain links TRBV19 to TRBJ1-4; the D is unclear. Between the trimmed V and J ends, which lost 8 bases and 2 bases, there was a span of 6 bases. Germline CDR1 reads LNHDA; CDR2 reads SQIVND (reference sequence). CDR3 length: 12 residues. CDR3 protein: CASGRTNEKLFF. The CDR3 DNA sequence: TGTGCCAGTGGGCGTACTAATGAAAAACTGTTTTTT.

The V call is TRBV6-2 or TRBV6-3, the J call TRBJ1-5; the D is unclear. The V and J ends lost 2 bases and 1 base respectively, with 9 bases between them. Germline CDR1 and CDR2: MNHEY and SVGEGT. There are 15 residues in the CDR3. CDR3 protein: CASSYNGGSNQPQHF. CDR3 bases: TGTGCCAGCAGTTACAATGGCGGAAGCAATCAGCCCCAGCATTTT.

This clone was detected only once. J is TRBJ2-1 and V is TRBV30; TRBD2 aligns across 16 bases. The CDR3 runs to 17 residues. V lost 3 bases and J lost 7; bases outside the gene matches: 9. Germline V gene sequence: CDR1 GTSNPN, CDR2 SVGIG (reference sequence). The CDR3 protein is CAWSLGLAGGPQNEQFF. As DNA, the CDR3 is TGTGCCTGGAGCCTGGGACTAGCGGGAGGGCCGCAGAATGAGCAGTTCTTC. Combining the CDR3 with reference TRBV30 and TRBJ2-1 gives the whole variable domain SQTIHQWPATLVQPVGSPLSLECTVEGTSNPNLYWYRQAAGRGLQLLFYSVGIGQISSEVPQNLSASRPQDRQFILSSKKLLLSDSGFYLCAWSLGLAGGPQNEQFFGPGTRLTVL.

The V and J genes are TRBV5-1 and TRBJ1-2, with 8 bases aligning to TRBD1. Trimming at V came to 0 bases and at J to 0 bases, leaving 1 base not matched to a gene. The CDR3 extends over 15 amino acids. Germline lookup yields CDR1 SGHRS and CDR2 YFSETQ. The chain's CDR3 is CASSLGDRPNYGYTF. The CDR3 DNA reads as TGCGCCAGCAGCTTGGGGGACAGGCCTAACTATGGCTACACCTTC.

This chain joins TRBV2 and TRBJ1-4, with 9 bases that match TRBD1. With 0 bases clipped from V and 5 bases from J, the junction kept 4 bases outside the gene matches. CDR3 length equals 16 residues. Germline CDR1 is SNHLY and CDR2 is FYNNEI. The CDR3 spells CASSEALGTGNEKLFF. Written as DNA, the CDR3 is TGTGCCAGCAGTGAAGCGCTTGGGACAGGGAATGAAAAACTGTTTTTT.

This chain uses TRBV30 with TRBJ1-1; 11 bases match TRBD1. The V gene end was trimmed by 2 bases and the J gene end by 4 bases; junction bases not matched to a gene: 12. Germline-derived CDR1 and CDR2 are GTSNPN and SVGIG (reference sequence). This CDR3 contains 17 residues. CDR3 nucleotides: TGTGCCTGGAGTCTAACCAATACCGGGACAGGGGGCACTGAAGCTTTCTTT. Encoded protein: CAWSLTNTGTGGTEAFF.

The DNA for the CDR3 is TGTGCCATTGGGACAGGCAGCCACTCTGGGGCCAACGTCCTGACTTTC. Its translation is CAIGTGSHSGANVLTF. The chain joins TRBV28 to TRBJ2-6; 8 nucleotides align to TRBD1. V was pared by 10 bases and J by 0 bases, with 8 bases of the junction left unmatched. Germline assignment: CDR1 MDHEN and CDR2 SYDVKM. The CDR3 has 16 residues.

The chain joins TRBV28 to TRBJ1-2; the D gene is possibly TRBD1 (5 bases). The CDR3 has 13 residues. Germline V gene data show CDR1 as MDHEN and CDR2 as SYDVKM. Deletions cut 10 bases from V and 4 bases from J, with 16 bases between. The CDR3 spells CATRDSVGYGYTF. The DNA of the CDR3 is TGTGCCACCCGGGACTCGGTTGGCTATGGCTACACCTTC.

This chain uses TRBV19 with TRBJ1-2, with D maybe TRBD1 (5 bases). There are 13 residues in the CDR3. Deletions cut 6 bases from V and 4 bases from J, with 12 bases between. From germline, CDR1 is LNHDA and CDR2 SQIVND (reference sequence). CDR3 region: CASSGDSAYGYTF. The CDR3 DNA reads TGTGCCAGTAGCGGGGACTCTGCCTATGGCTACACCTTC.

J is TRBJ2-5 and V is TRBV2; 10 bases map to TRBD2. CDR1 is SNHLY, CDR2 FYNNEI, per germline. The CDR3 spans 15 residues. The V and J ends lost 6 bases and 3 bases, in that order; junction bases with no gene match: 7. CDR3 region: CASSAIGLAEETQYF. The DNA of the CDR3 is TGTGCCAGCAGCGCCATTGGACTAGCGGAAGAGACCCAGTACTTC.

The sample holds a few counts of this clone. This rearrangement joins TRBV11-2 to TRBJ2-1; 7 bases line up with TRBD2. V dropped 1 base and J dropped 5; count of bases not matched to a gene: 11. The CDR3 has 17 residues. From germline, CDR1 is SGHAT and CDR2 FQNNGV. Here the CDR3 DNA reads TGTGCCAGCAGCTTAGGGGGCGGGAGCCTCTTAAACAATGAGCAGTTCTTC. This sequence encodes CASSLGGGSLLNNEQFF.

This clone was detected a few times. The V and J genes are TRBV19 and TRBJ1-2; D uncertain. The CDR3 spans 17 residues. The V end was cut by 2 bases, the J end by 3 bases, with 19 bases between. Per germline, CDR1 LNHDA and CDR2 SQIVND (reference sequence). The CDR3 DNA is TGTGCCAGTAGTATATTGAGGAGGGTAAAGGGTGACTATGGCTACACCTTC. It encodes CASSILRRVKGDYGYTF.

This CDR3 reads CASSLPAGQETQYF. For the CDR3, the DNA is TGCGCCAGCAGCTTGCCGGCAGGCCAAGAGACCCAGTACTTC. The chain carries TRBV5-1 and TRBJ2-5; D ambiguous. The V end was cut by 1 base, the J end by 1 base, with 8 bases between. In germline, CDR1 is SGHRS, CDR2 YFSETQ. This CDR3 is built from 14 residues.

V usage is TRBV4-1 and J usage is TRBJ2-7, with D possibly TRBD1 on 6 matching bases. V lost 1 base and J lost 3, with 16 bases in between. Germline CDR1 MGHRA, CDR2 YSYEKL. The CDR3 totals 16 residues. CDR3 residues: CASSQGGGGGFYEQYF. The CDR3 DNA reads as TGCGCCAGCAGCCAAGGCGGTGGTGGGGGCTTCTACGAGCAGTACTTC.

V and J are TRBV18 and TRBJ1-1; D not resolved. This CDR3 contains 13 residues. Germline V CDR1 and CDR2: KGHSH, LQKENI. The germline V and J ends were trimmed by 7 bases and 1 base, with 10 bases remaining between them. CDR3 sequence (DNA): TGTGCCAGCTTTCTAGATCGGAACACTGAAGCTTTCTTT. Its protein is CASFLDRNTEAFF.

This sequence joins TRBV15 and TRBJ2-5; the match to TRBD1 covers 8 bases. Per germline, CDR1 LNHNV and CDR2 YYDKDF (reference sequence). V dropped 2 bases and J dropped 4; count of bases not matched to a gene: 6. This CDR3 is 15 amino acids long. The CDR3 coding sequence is TGTGCCACCAGCAGAAAGCCGGGACAGGCAGAGACCCAGTACTTC. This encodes CATSRKPGQAETQYF.

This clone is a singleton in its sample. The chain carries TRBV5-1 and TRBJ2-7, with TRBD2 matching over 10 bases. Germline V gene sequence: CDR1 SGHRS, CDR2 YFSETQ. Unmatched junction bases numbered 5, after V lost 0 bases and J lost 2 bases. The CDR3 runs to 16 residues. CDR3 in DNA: TGCGCCAGCAGCTTGGCTAGCGGGAGTTCGGCCTACGAGCAGTACTTC. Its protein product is CASSLASGSSAYEQYF.

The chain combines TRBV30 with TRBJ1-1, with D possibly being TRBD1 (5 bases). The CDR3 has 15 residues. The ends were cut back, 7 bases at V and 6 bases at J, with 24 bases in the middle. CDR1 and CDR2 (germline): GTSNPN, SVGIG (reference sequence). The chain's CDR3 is CASNERAGGSAEAFF. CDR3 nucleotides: TGTGCCTCTAACGAGAGGGCGGGGGGGTCGGCTGAAGCTTTCTTT.

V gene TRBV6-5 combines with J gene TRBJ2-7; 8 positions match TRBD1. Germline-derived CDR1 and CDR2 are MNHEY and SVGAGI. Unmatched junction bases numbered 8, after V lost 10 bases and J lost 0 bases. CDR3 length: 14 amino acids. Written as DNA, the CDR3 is TGTGCCACCAAGAACCAGGGGGCCTCCTACGAGCAGTACTTC. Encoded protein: CATKNQGASYEQYF.

The CDR3 DNA sequence: TGTGCCAGCTCATCGACAGGGCGGGCATCTCAAGCTTTCTTT. It translates to CASSSTGRASQAFF. V gene TRBV18 combines with J gene TRBJ1-1; TRBD1 aligns across 7 bases. The V gene's germline CDR1 is KGHSH and CDR2 LQKENI. Losses at the gene ends were 5 bases for V and 9 bases for J; bases not matched to a gene: 12. The CDR3 covers 14 residues.

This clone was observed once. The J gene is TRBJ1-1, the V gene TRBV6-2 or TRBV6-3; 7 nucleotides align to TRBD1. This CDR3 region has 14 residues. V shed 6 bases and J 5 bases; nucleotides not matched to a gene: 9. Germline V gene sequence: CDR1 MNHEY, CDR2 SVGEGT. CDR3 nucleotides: TGTGCCAGCAGCCCGACAGGGTTCAGGACTGAAGCTTTCTTT. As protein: CASSPTGFRTEAFF.

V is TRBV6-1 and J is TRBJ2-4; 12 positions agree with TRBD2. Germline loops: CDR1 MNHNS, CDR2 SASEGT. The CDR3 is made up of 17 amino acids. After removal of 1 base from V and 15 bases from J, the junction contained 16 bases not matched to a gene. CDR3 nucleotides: TGTGCCAGCAGTGAAGTAGGTTTAGGTCTAGCGGGAGGGCCTTGGTACTTC. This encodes CASSEVGLGLAGGPWYF.